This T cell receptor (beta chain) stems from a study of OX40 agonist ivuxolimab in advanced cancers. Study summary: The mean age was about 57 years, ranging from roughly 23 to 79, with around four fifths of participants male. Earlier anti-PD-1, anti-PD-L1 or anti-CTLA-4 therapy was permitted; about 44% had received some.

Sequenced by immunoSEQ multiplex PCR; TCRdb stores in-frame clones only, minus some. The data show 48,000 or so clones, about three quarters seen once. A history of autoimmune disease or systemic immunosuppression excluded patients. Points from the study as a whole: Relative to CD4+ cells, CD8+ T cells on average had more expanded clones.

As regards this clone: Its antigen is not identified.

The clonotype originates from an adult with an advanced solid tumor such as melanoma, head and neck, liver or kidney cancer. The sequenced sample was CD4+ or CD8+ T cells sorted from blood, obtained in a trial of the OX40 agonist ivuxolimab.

The CDR3 coding sequence is TGTGCCAGCACGCCAGAGCCCACTAGTTCCTACGAGCAGTACTTC. It yields the protein CASTPEPTSSYEQYF. The gene calls are TRBV5-4 and TRBJ2-7, with D perhaps matching TRBD2 (5 bases). The CDR3 has 15 amino acids. Trimming took 6 bases from V and 1 from J, leaving 17 bases between them. The germline V gene encodes CDR1 SGHNT and CDR2 YYREEE (reference sequence). The entire variable domain, with the rest obtained from reference TRBV5-4 and TRBJ2-7, is as follows: ETGVTQSPTHLIKTRGQQVTLRCSSQSGHNTVSWYQQALGQGPQFIFQYYREEENGRGNFPPRFSGLQFPNYSSELNVNALELDDSALYLCASTPEPTSSYEQYFGPGTRLTVT.